The entry below gives a single T cell receptor (beta chain) sequence along with its context. Its antigen is as yet unknown. V lost 1 base and J lost 5; bases outside the gene matches: 8. The CDR3 consists of 16 residues. Germline-derived CDR1 and CDR2 are SEHNR and FQNEAQ (reference sequence). The protocol was immunoSEQ multiplex PCR, while the TCRdb copy is restricted to in-frame clones and leaves out a portion. The data show nearly 25,000 clones, about 67% seen once. The entry originates in a study of early stage breast cancer tumors. Looking at the study overall: ER+/PR+/HER2- status applied to about 80% of the 16 invasive breast tumors. Study-wide findings and caveats: Commonly generated sequences made up most enriched TCRB sequences shared between patients.

The specimen sequenced was breast tumor tissue. This receptor was obtained from a person aged 55 to 70 with breast cancer. The gene calls are TRBV7-9 and TRBJ2-7; 10 nucleotides agree with TRBD2. The CDR3 is CASSLDLAGAMDEQYF. CDR3 DNA: TGTGCCAGCAGCTTAGACCTAGCGGGGGCAATGGACGAGCAGTACTTC.